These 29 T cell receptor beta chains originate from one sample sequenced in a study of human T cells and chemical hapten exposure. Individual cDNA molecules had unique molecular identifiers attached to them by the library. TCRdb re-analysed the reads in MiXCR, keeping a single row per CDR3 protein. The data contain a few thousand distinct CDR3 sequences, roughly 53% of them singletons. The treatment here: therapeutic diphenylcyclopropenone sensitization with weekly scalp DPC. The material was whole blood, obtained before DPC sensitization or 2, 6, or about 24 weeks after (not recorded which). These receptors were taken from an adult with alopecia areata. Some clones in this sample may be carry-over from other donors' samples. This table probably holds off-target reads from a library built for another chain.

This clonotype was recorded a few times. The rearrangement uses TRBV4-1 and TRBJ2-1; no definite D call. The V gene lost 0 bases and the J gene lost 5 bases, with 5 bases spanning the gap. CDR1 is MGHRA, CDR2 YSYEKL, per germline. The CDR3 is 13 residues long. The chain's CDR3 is CASSQDWDNEQFF. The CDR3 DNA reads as TGCGCCAGCAGCCAAGACTGGGACAATGAGCAGTTCTTC.

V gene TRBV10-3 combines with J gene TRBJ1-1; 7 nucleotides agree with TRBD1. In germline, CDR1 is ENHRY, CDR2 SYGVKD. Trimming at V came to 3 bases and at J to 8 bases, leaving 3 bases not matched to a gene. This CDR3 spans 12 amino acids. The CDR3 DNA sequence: TGTGCCATCAGTGAATTGACAGGGGAAGCTTTCTTT. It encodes CAISELTGEAFF.

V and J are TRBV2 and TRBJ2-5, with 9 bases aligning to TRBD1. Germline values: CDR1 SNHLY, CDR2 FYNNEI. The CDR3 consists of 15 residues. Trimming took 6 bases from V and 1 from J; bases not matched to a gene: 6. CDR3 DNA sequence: TGTGCCAGCAGCGGAGGGACAGGGCGCCAAGAGACCCAGTACTTC. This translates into CASSGGTGRQETQYF.

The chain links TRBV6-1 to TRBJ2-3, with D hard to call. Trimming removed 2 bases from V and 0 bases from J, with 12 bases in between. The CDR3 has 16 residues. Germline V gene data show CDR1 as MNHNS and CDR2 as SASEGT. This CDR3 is CASSEFSSRSTDTQYF. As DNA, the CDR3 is TGTGCCAGCAGTGAATTCTCCTCCCGGAGCACAGATACGCAGTATTTT.

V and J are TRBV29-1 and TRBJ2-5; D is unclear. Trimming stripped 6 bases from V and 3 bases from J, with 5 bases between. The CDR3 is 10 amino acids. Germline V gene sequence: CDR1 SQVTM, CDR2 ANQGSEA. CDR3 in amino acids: CSVAKETQYF. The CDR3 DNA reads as TGCAGCGTAGCAAAAGAGACCCAGTACTTC.

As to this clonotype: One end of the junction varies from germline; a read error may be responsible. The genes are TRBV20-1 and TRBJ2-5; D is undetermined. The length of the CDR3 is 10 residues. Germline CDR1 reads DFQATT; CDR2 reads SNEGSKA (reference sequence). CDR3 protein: CSAGEETQYF. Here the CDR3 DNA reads TGCAGTGCTGGAGAAGAGACCCAGTACTTC.

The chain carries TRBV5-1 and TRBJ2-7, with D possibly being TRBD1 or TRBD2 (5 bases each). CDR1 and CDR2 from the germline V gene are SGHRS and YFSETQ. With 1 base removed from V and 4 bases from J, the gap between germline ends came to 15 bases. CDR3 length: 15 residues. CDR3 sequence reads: CASSLMRGRGYEQYF. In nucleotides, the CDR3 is TGCGCCAGCAGCTTGATGAGGGGTCGTGGATACGAGCAGTACTTC.

The CDR3 region is CASSFDGIETQYF. The CDR3 coding sequence is TGTGCCAGCAGCTTTGACGGGATAGAGACCCAGTACTTC. The genes are TRBV11-1 and TRBJ2-5, with D perhaps TRBD2 (5 bases). V lost 3 bases and J lost 4, with 9 bases in between. CDR1 is SGHAT, CDR2 FQDESV, per germline (reference sequence). This CDR3 has 13 residues.

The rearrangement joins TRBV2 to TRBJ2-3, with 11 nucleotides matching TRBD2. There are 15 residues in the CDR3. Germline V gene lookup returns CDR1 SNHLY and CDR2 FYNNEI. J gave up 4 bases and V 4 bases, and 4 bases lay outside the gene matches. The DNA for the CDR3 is TGTGCCAGCAGTGTACTAGCGGGAGATGCAGATACGCAGTATTTT. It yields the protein CASSVLAGDADTQYF.

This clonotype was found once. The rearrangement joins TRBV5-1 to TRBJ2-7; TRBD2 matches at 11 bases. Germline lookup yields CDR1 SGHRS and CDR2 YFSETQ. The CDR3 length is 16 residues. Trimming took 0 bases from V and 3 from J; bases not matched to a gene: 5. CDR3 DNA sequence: TGCGCCAGCAGCTTGGCAGGGACTAGCGGATACTACGAGCAGTACTTC. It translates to CASSLAGTSGYYEQYF.

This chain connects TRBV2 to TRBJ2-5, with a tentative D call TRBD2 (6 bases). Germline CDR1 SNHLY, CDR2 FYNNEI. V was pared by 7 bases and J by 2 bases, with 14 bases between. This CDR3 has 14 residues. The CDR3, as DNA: TGTGCCAGCATTAGAAGGGAGGCTCAAGAGACCCAGTACTTC. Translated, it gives CASIRREAQETQYF.

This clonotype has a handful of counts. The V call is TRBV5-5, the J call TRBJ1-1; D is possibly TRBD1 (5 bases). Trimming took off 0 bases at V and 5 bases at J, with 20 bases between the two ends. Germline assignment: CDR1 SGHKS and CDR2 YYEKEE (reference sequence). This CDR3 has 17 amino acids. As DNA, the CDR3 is TGTGCCAGCAGCTTGGTTATGCAGGTCGAGAGGGGAACTGAAGCTTTCTTT. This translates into CASSLVMQVERGTEAFF. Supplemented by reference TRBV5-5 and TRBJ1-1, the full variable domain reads DAGVTQSPTHLIKTRGQQVTLRCSPISGHKSVSWYQQVLGQGPQFIFQYYEKEERGRGNFPDRFSARQFPNYSSELNVNALLLGDSALYLCASSLVMQVERGTEAFFGQGTRLTVV.

DNA for the CDR3: TGTGCCAGCAGCTTAGTGGGAGATACGCAGTATTTT. Translating it yields CASSLVGDTQYF. The rearrangement joins TRBV7-8 to TRBJ2-3; the D is unclear. V was clipped by 1 base and J by 5 bases, with 4 bases between them. This CDR3 is 12 amino acids long. The germline V gene encodes CDR1 SGHVS and CDR2 FQNEAQ.

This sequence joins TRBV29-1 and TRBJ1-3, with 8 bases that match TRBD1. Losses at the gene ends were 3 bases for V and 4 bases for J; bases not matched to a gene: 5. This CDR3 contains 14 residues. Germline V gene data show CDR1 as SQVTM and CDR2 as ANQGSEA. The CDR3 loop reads CSVEQGASGNTIYF. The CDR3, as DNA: TGCAGCGTTGAGCAGGGGGCTTCGGGAAACACCATATATTTT.

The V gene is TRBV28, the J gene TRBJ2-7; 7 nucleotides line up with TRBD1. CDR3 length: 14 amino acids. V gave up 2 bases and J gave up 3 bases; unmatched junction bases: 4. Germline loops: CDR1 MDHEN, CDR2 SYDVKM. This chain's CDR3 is CASSLRQGSYEQYF. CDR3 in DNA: TGTGCCAGCAGTTTACGACAGGGAAGCTACGAGCAGTACTTC.

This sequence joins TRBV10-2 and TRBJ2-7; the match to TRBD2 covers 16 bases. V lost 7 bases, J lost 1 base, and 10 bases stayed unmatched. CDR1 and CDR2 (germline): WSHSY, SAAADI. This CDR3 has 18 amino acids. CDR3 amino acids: CASNPGLAGGPESYEQYF. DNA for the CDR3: TGCGCCAGCAACCCGGGACTAGCGGGAGGGCCTGAGTCCTACGAGCAGTACTTC.

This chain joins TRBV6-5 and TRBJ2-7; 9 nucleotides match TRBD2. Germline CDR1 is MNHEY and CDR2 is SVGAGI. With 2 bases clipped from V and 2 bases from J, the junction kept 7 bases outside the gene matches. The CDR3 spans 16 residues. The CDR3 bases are TGTGCCAGCAGTTACGCTAGCGGGAACACACCCTACGAGCAGTACTTC. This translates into CASSYASGNTPYEQYF.

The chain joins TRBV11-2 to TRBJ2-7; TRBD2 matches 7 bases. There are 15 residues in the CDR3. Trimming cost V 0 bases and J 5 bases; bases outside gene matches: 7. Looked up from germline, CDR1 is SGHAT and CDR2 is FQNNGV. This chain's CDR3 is CASSLERREFDEQYF. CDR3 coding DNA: TGTGCCAGCAGCTTAGAACGGCGGGAGTTCGACGAGCAGTACTTC.

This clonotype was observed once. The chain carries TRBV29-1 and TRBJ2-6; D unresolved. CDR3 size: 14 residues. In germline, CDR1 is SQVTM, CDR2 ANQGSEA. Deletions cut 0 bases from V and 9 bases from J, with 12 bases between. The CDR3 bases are TGCAGCGTTGAAGAGTCCGGTTTCTTCAACGTCCTGACTTTC. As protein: CSVEESGFFNVLTF.

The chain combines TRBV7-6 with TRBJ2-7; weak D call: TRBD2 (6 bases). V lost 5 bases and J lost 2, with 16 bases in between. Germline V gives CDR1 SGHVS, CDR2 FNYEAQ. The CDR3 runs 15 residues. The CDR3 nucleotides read TGTGCCAGCAGCAAAACCGGGACTTTCCCCTACGAGCAGTACTTC. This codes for CASSKTGTFPYEQYF.

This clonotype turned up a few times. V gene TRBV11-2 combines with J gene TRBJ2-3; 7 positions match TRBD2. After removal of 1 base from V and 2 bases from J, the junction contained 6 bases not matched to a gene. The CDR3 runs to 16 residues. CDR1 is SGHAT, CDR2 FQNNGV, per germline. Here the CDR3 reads CASSLVGRELTDTQYF. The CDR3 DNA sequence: TGTGCCAGCAGCTTAGTTGGGCGGGAGCTCACAGATACGCAGTATTTT.

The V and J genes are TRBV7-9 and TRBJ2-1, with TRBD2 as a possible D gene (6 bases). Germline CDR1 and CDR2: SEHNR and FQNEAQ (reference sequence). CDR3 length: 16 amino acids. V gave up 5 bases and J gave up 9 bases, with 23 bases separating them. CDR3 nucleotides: TGTGCCAGCAGCCCAGGCCGGGCAGCGGAGGGAGGTGAGCAGTTCTTC. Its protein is CASSPGRAAEGGEQFF.

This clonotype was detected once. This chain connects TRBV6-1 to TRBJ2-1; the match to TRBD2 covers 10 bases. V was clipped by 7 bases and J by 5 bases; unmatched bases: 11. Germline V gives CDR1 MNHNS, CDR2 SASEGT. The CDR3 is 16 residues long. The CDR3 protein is CASKLAGLESDNEQFF. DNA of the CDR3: TGTGCCAGCAAACTAGCGGGATTAGAGTCTGACAATGAGCAGTTCTTC.

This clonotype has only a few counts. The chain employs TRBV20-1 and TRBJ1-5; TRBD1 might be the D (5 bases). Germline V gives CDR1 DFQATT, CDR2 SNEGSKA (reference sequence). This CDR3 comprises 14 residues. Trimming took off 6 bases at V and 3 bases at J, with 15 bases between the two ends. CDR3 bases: TGCAGTGCCCATCCGGGGGGGAACAATCAGCCCCAGCATTTT. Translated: CSAHPGGNNQPQHF.

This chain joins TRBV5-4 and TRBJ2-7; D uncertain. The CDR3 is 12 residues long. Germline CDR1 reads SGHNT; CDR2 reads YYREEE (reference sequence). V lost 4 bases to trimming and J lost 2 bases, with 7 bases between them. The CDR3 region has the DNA TGTGCCAGCAGCCTAAACACCTACGAGCAGTACTTC. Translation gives CASSLNTYEQYF.

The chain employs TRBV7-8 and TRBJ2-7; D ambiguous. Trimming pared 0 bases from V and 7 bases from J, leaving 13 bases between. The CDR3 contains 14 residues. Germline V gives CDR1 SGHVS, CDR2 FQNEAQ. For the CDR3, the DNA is TGTGCCAGCAGCTTAGCGTGGAGAGACGGGGAGCAGTACTTC. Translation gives CASSLAWRDGEQYF.

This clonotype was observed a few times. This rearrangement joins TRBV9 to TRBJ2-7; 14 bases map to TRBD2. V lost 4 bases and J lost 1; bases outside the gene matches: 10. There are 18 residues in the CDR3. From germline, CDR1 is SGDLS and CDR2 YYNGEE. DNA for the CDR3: TGTGCCAGCAGCCAGGGACTAGCGGGAGTCGAGAGGTCCTACGAGCAGTACTTC. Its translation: CASSQGLAGVERSYEQYF.

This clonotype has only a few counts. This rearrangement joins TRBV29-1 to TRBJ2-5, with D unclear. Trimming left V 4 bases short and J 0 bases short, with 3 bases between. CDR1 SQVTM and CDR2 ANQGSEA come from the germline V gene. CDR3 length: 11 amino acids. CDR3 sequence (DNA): TGCAGCGTTGCCCACCAAGAGACCCAGTACTTC. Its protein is CSVAHQETQYF.

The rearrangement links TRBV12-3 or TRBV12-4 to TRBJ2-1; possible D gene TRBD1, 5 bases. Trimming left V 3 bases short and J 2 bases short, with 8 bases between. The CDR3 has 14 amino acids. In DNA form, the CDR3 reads TGTGCCAGCAGTTTGTCCAGGGCCTACAATGAGCAGTTCTTC. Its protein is CASSLSRAYNEQFF.